The present T cell receptor beta chain was sequenced within a study of cytomegalovirus exposure and HLA in healthy donors. Study observations and caveats: Rarity characterized most TCR sequences, yet some public TCRs appeared in many donors. About 180 TCR beta chains were listed as cytomegalovirus-associated.

V was shortened by 6 bases and J by 1 base, with 10 bases between the two germline ends. The CDR3 has 14 amino acids. Germline assignment: CDR1 MNHEY and CDR2 SMNVEV (reference sequence). Sequenced by immunoSEQ multiplex PCR; TCRdb stores in-frame clones only, minus some. The sample carries hundreds of thousands of clones, less than 90% recorded once. Turning to this clone: Its antigen is unknown.

The receptor comes from a man between 18 and 35 years old in good health and CMV-seropositive. The chain uses TRBV27 and TRBJ1-5; no clear D. The specimen was PBMCs. CDR3 DNA sequence: TGTGCCAGCAGCCCTATAGGGAGCAATCAGCCCCAGCATTTT. Translating gives CASSPIGSNQPQHF.